This T cell receptor (beta chain) appears in the sequencing data of a study of Ad26.COV2.S vaccination and SARS-CoV-2 variants. Whole-study context: Intramuscular Ad26.COV2.S at 5x10^10 or 1x10^11 viral particles. Notes on the study in general: Possibly, TCR breadth and depth analyses underestimated total T cell responses. Spike-specific TCR breadth in vaccine recipients exceeded that seen in placebo recipients.

This CDR3 spans 17 amino acids. CDR1 is SGHRS and CDR2 is YFSETQ in the germline V gene. Trimming at V came to 0 bases and at J to 4 bases, leaving 7 bases not matched to a gene. Method: immunoSEQ multiplex PCR; TCRdb's copy keeps in-frame clones and lacks some. This table has fewer than 400,000 clones, over 75% appearing once. The treatment denotes: 15 to 20 received Ad26.COV2.S at low or high dose, single or two shots; roughly five received placebo; per-sample allocation not given. After the first vaccine or placebo injection, samples were drawn on day 63. About this clone: The antigen remains unidentified.

The source material was peripheral blood, sampled in a trial of Ad26.COV2.S vaccine versus placebo. The TCR originated in a person between 18 and 59 years old who received the Ad26.COV2.S COVID-19 vaccine or a placebo. The V gene is TRBV5-1, the J gene TRBJ1-3, with TRBD1 identical over 10 bases. This chain's CDR3 is CASSLGTGGYAGNTIYF. The CDR3 DNA reads as TGCGCCAGCAGCTTGGGGACAGGGGGATATGCCGGAAACACCATATATTTT.